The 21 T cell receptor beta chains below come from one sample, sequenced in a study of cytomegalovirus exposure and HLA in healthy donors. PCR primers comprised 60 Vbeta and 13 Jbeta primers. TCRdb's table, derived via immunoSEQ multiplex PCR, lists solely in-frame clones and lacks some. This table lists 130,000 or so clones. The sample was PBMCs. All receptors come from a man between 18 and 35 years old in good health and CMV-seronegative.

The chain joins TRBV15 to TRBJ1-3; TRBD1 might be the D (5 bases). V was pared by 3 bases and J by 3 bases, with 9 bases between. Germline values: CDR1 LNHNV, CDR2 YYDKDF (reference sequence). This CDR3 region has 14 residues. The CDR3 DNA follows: TGTGCCACCAGCAGTTCAGGGTTTGGAAACACCATATATTTT. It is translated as CATSSSGFGNTIYF.

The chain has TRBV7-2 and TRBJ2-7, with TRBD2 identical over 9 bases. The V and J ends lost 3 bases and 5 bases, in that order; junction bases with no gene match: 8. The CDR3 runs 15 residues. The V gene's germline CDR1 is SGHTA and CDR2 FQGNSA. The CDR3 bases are TGTGCCAGCAGCTTCCTAGCGGGAACTTGGAACGAGCAGTACTTC. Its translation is CASSFLAGTWNEQYF.

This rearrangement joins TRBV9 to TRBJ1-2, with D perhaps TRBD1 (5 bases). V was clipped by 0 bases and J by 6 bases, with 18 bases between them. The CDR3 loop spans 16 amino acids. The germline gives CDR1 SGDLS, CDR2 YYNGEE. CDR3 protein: CASSVGQKTPDDGYTF. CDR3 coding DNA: TGTGCCAGCAGCGTAGGACAGAAGACGCCCGACGATGGCTACACCTTC.

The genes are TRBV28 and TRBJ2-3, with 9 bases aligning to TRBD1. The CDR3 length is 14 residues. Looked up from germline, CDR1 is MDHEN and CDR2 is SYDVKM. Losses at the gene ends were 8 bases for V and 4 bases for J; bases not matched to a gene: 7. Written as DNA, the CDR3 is TGTGCCAGCGGCAACAGGGGGCATCCAGATACGCAGTATTTT. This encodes CASGNRGHPDTQYF.

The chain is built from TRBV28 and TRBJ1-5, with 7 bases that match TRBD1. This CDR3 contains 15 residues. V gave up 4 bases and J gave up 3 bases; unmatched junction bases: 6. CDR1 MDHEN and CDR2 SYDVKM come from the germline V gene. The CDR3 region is CASSYTGAANQPQHF. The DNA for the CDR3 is TGTGCCAGCAGTTACACAGGGGCCGCCAATCAGCCCCAGCATTTT. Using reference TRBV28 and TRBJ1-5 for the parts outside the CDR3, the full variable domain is DVKVTQSSRYLVKRTGEKVFLECVQDMDHENMFWYRQDPGLGLRLIYFSYDVKMKEKGDIPEGYSVSREKKERFSLILESASTNQTSMYLCASSYTGAANQPQHFGDGTRLSIL.

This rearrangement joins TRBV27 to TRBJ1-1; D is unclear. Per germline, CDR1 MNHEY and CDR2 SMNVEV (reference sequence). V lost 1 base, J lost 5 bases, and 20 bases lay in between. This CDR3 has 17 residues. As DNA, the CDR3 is TGTGCCAGCAGTTTATATCCGGTTCTCGTCGGGAGTACTGAAGCTTTCTTT. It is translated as CASSLYPVLVGSTEAFF.

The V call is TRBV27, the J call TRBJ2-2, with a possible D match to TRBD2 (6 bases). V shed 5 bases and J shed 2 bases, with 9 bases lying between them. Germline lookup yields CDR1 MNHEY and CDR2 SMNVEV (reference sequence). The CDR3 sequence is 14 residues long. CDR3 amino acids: CASSLAGNTGELFF. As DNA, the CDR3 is TGTGCCAGCAGTCTCGCGGGAAACACCGGGGAGCTGTTTTTT.

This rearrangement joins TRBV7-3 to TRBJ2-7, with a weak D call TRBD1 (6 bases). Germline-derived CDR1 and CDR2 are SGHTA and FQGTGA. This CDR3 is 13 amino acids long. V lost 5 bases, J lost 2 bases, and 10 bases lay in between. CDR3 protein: CASSRDNTYEQYF. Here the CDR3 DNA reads TGTGCCAGCAGCCGGGACAACACCTACGAGCAGTACTTC.

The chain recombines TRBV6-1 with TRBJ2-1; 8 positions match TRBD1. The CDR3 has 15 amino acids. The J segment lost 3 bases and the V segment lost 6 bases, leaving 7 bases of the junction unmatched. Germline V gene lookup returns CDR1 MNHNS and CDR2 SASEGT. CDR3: CASRSGTGVYNEQFF. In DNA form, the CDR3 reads TGTGCCAGCAGATCTGGGACAGGTGTCTACAATGAGCAGTTCTTC.

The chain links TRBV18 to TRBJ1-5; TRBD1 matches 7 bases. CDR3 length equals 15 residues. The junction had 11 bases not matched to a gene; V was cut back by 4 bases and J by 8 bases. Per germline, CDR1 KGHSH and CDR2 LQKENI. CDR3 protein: CASSRSRGAGEPQHF. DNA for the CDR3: TGTGCCAGCTCACGAAGCAGGGGGGCTGGAGAGCCCCAGCATTTT. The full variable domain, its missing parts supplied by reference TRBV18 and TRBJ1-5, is NAGVMQNPRHLVRRRGQEARLRCSPMKGHSHVYWYRQLPEEGLKFMVYLQKENIIDESGMPKERFSAEFPKEGPSILRIQQVVRGDSAAYFCASSRSRGAGEPQHFGDGTRLSIL.

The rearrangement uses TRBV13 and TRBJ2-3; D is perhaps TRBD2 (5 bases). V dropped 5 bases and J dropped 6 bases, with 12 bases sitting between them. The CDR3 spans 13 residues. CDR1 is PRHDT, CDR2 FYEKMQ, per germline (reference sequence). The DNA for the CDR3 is TGTGCCAGCAGCACTGATACGGGGGATACGCAGTATTTT. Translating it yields CASSTDTGDTQYF.

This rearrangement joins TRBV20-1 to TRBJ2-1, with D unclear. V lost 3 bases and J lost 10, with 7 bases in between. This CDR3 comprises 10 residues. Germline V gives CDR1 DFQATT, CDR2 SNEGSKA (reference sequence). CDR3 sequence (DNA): TGCAGTGCTAGTTTGAGAGAGCAGTTCTTC. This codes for CSASLREQFF.

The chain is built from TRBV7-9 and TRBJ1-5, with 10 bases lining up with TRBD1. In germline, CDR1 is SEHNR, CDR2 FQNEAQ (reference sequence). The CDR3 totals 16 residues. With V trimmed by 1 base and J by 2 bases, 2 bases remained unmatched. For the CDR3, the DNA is TGTGCCAGCAGCTTAGTAGGGACAGGGGGCAATCAGCCCCAGCATTTT. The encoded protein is CASSLVGTGGNQPQHF.

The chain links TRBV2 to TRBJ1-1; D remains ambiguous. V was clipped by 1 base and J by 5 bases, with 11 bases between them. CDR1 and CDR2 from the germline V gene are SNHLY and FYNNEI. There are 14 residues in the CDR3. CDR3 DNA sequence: TGTGCCAGCAGTGAAGGGGCCAGCCCAACTGAAGCTTTCTTT. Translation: CASSEGASPTEAFF.

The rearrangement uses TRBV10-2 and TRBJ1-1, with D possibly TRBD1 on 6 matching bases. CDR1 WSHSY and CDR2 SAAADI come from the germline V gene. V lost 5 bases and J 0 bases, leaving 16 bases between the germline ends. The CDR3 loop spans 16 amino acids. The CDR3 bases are TGCGCCAGCAGTATGATTGGGGGGGCTATGAACACTGAAGCTTTCTTT. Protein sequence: CASSMIGGAMNTEAFF.

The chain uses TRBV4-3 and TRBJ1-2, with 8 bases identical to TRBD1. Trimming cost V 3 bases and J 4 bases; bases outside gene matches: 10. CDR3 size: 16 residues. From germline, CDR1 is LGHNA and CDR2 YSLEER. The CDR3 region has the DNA TGCGCCAGCAGCCAGATCCCAGGGGGCGTAGGCTATGGCTACACCTTC. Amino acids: CASSQIPGGVGYGYTF.

DNA of the CDR3: TGTGCCAGCAGTTTGAGAGGATTATATAGCAATCAGCCCCAGCATTTT. It codes for CASSLRGLYSNQPQHF. The chain uses TRBV27 and TRBJ1-5; no firm D call. V lost 3 bases and J lost 0, with 12 bases in between. The CDR3 is made up of 16 amino acids. The germline gives CDR1 MNHEY, CDR2 SMNVEV (reference sequence).

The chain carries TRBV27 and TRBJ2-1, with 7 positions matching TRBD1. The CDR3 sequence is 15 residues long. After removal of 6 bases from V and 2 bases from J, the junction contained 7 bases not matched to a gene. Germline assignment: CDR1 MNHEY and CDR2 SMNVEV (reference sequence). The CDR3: CASSPPGTAYNEQFF. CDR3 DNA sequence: TGTGCCAGCAGCCCCCCTGGGACAGCCTACAATGAGCAGTTCTTC.

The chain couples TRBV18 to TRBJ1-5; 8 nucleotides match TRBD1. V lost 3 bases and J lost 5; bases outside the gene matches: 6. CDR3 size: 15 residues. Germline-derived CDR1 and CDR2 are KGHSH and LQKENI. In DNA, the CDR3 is TGTGCCAGCTCACCCGACAGGGGTCGAGATCAGCCCCAGCATTTT. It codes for CASSPDRGRDQPQHF.

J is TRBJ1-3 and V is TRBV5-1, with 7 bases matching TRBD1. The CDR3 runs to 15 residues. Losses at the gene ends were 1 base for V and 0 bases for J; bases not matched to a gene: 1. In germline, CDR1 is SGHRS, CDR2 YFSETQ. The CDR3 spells CASSLTGDSGNTIYF. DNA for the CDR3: TGCGCCAGCAGCTTGACAGGGGACTCTGGAAACACCATATATTTT.

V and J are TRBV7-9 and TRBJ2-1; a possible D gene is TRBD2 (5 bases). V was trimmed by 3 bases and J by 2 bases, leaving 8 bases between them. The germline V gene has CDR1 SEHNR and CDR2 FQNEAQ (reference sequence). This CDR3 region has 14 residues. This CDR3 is CASSLAGTYNEQFF. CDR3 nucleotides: TGTGCCAGCAGCTTGGCGGGTACCTACAATGAGCAGTTCTTC.